These T cell receptor beta chains were read from a single sample in a study of T cells in Graves' hyperthyroidism and ophthalmopathy. From the multiplex PCR reads, TCRdb called clonotypes with MiXCR, one entry per CDR3 protein. Among some 270,000 distinct CDR3 sequences, 10% to 15% were seen once, and the ten largest hold almost 8%. The sample was blood. These receptors all stem from a woman aged 25 to 39 with Graves' hyperthyroidism that later progressed to Graves' ophthalmopathy. The CDR3 runs from the conserved cysteine through the conserved F or W. A D gene is named only where the DNA matches it firmly. Clone size is shown for a subset of rows, as once, few, many or a class of expanded clone.

v_call	clone_size	d_call	j_call	cdr3_aa	cdr3_nt
TRBV28	many	NA	TRBJ1-4	CASSFGGQGDEKLFF	TGTGCCAGCAGCTTCGGTGGGCAGGGTGACGAAAAACTGTTTTTT
TRBV14	NA	NA	TRBJ1-1	CASNQMAYTEAFF	TGTGCCAGCAACCAAATGGCTTACACTGAAGCTTTCTTT
TRBV4-3	many	NA	TRBJ1-6	CASSQDLRGALHF	TGCGCCAGCAGCCAAGATTTGCGGGGTGCCCTCCACTTT
TRBV6-2/TRBV6-3	many	TRBD2	TRBJ2-7	CASSYPRSTSGTGEQYF	TGTGCCAGCAGTTACCCGAGGTCGACTAGCGGGACGGGCGAGCAGTACTTC
TRBV13	many	TRBD2	TRBJ2-7	CASTRAGTSGRSYEQYF	TGTGCCAGCACCCGAGCCGGGACTAGCGGGAGAAGCTACGAGCAGTACTTC
TRBV2	NA	TRBD1	TRBJ1-4	CASSRNDRVYEKLFF	TGTGCCAGCAGTAGGAACGACAGGGTCTATGAAAAACTGTTTTTT
TRBV6-2/TRBV6-3	many	NA	TRBJ2-7	CASRSPLEQYF	TGTGCCAGCAGGTCCCCTCTCGAGCAGTACTTC
TRBV5-1	many	TRBD2	TRBJ2-3	CASTSGNTDTQYF	TGCGCCAGCACTAGCGGGAACACAGATACGCAGTATTTT
TRBV28	many	TRBD2	TRBJ2-7	CASRGLAGGASGLEQYF	TGTGCCAGCAGGGGCCTAGCGGGAGGGGCGTCAGGATTGGAGCAGTACTTC
TRBV11-2	many	TRBD2	TRBJ2-2	CASSLTSGANTGELFF	TGTGCCAGCAGCCTTACTAGCGGGGCGAACACCGGGGAGCTGTTTTTT
TRBV28	many	NA	TRBJ2-3	CASSLVATNTQYF	TGTGCCAGCAGTTTGGTGGCTACAAATACGCAGTATTTT